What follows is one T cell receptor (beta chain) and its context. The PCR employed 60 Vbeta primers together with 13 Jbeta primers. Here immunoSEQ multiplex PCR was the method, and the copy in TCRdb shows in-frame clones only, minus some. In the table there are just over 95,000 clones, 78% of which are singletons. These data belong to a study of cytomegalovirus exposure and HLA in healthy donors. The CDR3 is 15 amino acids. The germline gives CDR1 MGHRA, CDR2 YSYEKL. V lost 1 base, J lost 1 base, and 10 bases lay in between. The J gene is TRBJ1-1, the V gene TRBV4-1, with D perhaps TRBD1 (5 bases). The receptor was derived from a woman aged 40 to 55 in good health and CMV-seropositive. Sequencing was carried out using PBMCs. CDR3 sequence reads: CASSQGAGGNTEAFF. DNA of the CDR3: TGCGCCAGCAGCCAAGGGGCGGGGGGGAACACTGAAGCTTTCTTT.